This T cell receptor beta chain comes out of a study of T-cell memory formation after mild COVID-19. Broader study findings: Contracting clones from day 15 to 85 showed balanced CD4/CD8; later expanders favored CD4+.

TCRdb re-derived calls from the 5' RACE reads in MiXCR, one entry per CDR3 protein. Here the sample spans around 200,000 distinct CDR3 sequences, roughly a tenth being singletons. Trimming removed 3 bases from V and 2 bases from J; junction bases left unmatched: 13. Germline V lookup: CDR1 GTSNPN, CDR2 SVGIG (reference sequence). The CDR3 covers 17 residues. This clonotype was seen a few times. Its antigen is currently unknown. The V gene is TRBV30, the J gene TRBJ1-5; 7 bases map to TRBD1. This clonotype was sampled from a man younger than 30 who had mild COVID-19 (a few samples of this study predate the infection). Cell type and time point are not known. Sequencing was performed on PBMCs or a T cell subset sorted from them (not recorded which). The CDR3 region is CAWSARSGTVGNQPQHF. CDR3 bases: TGTGCCTGGAGCGCCCGTTCCGGGACAGTAGGCAATCAGCCCCAGCATTTT.